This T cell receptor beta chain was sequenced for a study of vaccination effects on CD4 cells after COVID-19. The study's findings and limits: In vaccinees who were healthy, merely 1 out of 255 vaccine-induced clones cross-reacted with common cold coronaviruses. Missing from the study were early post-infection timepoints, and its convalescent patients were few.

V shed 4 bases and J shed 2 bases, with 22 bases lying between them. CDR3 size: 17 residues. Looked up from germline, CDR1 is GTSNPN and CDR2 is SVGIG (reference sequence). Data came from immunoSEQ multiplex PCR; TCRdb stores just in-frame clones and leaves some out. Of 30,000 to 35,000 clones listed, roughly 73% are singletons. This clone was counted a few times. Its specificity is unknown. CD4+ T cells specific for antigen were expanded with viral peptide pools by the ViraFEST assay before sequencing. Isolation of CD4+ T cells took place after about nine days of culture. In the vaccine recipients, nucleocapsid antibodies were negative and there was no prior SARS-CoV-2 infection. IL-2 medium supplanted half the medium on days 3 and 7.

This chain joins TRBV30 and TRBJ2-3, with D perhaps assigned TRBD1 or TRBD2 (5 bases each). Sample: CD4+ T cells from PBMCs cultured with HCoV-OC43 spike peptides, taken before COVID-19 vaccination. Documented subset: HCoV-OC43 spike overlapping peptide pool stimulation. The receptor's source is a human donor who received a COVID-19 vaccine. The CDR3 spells CAWIPNPGRPNTDTQYF. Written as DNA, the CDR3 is TGTGCCTGGATCCCTAATCCGGGACGCCCGAACACAGATACGCAGTATTTT.